These 6 T cell receptor beta chains came from one sample sequenced in a study of cytomegalovirus exposure and HLA in healthy donors. The protocol was immunoSEQ multiplex PCR, while the TCRdb copy is restricted to in-frame clones and leaves out a portion. The sample includes under 200,000 clones, roughly nine tenths seen only once; the top ten take more than 2.5%. Sequenced: PBMCs. These receptors came from a woman aged 18-35 years in good health and CMV-seropositive.

This clone is a singleton in its sample. The chain links TRBV6-6 to TRBJ1-6; 9 bases agree with TRBD1. After removal of 7 bases from V and 4 bases from J, the junction contained 5 bases not matched to a gene. Germline CDR1 is MNHNY and CDR2 is SVGAGI (reference sequence). The CDR3 is made up of 15 amino acids. DNA of the CDR3: TGTGCCAGCACCACGACAGGGGGGTATAATTCACCCCTCCACTTT. Its translation is CASTTTGGYNSPLHF.

V is TRBV6-1 and J is TRBJ2-1; TRBD1 aligns across 7 bases. V shed 5 bases and J 8 bases; nucleotides not matched to a gene: 3. There are 12 residues in the CDR3. Germline loops: CDR1 MNHNS, CDR2 SASEGT. The CDR3 DNA sequence: TGTGCCAGCAGTCCAACAGGGGATGAGCAGTTCTTC. The encoded protein is CASSPTGDEQFF.

The genes are TRBV18 and TRBJ1-1; D unresolved. Germline CDR1 KGHSH, CDR2 LQKENI. V was trimmed by 2 bases and J by 11 bases, leaving 12 bases between them. This CDR3 has 12 residues. The CDR3 protein is CASSPSRDWAFF. CDR3 nucleotides: TGTGCCAGCTCACCATCGAGGGATTGGGCTTTCTTT.

This chain uses TRBV4-1 with TRBJ2-2; tentatively, D is TRBD1 (6 bases). Deletions cut 2 bases from V and 6 bases from J, with 10 bases between. This CDR3 comprises 14 residues. Germline loops: CDR1 MGHRA, CDR2 YSYEKL. In nucleotides, the CDR3 is TGCGCCAGCAGCCAACACAGGGCTGCCGGGGAGCTGTTTTTT. Residues: CASSQHRAAGELFF.

The chain combines TRBV27 with TRBJ2-1; 8 bases match TRBD1. This CDR3 contains 17 residues. Germline values: CDR1 MNHEY, CDR2 SMNVEV (reference sequence). The junction had 16 bases not matched to a gene; V was cut back by 8 bases and J by 4 bases. CDR3 DNA sequence: TGTGCCAGCCAACAAGGTGGGCAGGGGGCGCGGTACAATGAGCAGTTCTTC. It codes for CASQQGGQGARYNEQFF.

The rearrangement links TRBV28 to TRBJ2-2, with D possibly TRBD2 on 6 matching bases. Germline lookup yields CDR1 MDHEN and CDR2 SYDVKM. V was cut by 7 bases and J by 4 bases, with 22 bases left in between. This CDR3 region has 17 residues. The CDR3 loop reads CASTLEAAGPRTGELFF. The CDR3, as DNA: TGTGCCAGCACCCTGGAGGCTGCGGGACCGCGCACCGGGGAGCTGTTTTTT.